This T cell receptor beta chain was captured in a study of radiotherapy plus CTLA-4 blockade in lung cancer. Study at large: Objective responses occurred in approximately 18% of patients; about 32% had disease control.

The data were produced by immunoSEQ multiplex PCR, yet TCRdb's version contains in-frame clones alone and is incomplete. The sample has about 87,000 clones; around 84% are singletons. V was clipped by 1 base and J by 5 bases; unmatched bases: 8. The CDR3 is 17 amino acids. Per germline, CDR1 GTSNPN and CDR2 SVGIG (reference sequence). This sequence originates from a human donor with non-small cell lung cancer that progressed on radiotherapy plus ipilimumab. The sequencing here drew on peripheral blood, taken from a patient treated with radiotherapy plus ipilimumab. The chain has TRBV30 and TRBJ2-3, with 14 bases matching TRBD2. The CDR3 coding sequence is TGTGCCTGGAGTGACAGACTAGCGGGAGGGCCGAAAGATACGCAGTATTTT. It specifies CAWSDRLAGGPKDTQYF. Full variable domain (rest looked up from reference TRBV30 and TRBJ2-3): SQTIHQWPATLVQPVGSPLSLECTVEGTSNPNLYWYRQAAGRGLQLLFYSVGIGQISSEVPQNLSASRPQDRQFILSSKKLLLSDSGFYLCAWSDRLAGGPKDTQYFGPGTRLTVL.